The 10 T cell receptor beta chains listed next were all sequenced from one sample in a study of blood T cell repertoires in COVID-19. The assay was immunoSEQ multiplex PCR, and TCRdb's table has in-frame clones only and misses some. The data show about 260,000 clones, around 88% seen once. The sequenced sample was PBMCs or T cells enriched from blood (not recorded which). Source of these receptors: a woman aged 40 to 50 with acute COVID-19.

This rearrangement joins TRBV7-2 to TRBJ2-1; 8 bases line up with TRBD2. The CDR3 runs to 16 residues. The V segment lost 6 bases and the J segment 7 bases; nucleotides outside the gene matches: 14. Germline values: CDR1 SGHTA, CDR2 FQGNSA. The CDR3 spells CASSSLLRGGGNEQFF. In DNA form, the CDR3 reads TGTGCCAGCAGTTCCCTCTTACGGGGCGGGGGGAATGAGCAGTTCTTC.

This clone has a single count. The CDR3 loop is CASSLAGEREGDEQYF. CDR3 coding DNA: TGTGCCAGCAGCTTAGCGGGGGAGCGGGAGGGCGACGAGCAGTACTTC. The chain couples TRBV7-6 to TRBJ2-7; TRBD2 matches at 10 bases. CDR3 length equals 16 residues. The germline V gene encodes CDR1 SGHVS and CDR2 FNYEAQ. The junction had 7 bases not matched to a gene; V was cut back by 0 bases and J by 5 bases.

The V gene is TRBV11-2, the J gene TRBJ2-3; TRBD2 might be the D (5 bases). This CDR3 comprises 17 residues. Germline V gene data show CDR1 as SGHAT and CDR2 as FQNNGV. The V and J ends lost 5 bases and 3 bases respectively, with 21 bases between them. CDR3 sequence: CASSARWPGLRTDTQYF. CDR3 in DNA: TGTGCCAGCAGCGCACGATGGCCGGGGTTGAGAACAGATACGCAGTATTTT.

In regard to this clone: The sample has other DNA sequences that encode this CDR3 too. The CDR3 nucleotides are TGTGCCAGCAGCCCCCGGGGCTCCTACAATGAGCAGTTCTTC. Its translation is CASSPRGSYNEQFF. The chain carries TRBV9 and TRBJ2-1; D is perhaps TRBD2 (5 bases). Per germline, CDR1 SGDLS and CDR2 YYNGEE. This CDR3 spans 14 amino acids. The germline V and J ends were trimmed by 4 bases and 0 bases, with 8 bases remaining between them.

The chain is built from TRBV27 and TRBJ2-3; a weak D match, TRBD1 (6 bases). Germline V CDR1 and CDR2: MNHEY, SMNVEV (reference sequence). The V end lost 8 bases, the J end lost 4 bases, and 16 bases lay between the germline ends. CDR3 length: 14 amino acids. The CDR3 DNA sequence: TGTGCCAGCGGGGGCGGACAAGGAGCAGATACGCAGTATTTT. The encoded protein is CASGGGQGADTQYF.

This rearrangement joins TRBV15 to TRBJ1-1; D is ambiguous. CDR1 and CDR2 from the germline V gene are LNHNV and YYDKDF (reference sequence). V shed 0 bases and J shed 4 bases, with 15 bases lying between them. This CDR3 is built from 16 residues. The CDR3 is CATSRDRMGGRTEAFF. CDR3 sequence (DNA): TGTGCCACCAGCAGAGATCGAATGGGAGGTCGCACTGAAGCTTTCTTT.

The CDR3 coding sequence is TGTGCCAGCAGTCCGACAGGCCATACGGGAGCTTTCTTT. Its translation: CASSPTGHTGAFF. V gene TRBV3-1 (or the pseudogene TRBV3-2) combines with J gene TRBJ1-1, with a tentative D call TRBD1 (6 bases). V lost 6 bases and J 10 bases, leaving 18 bases between the germline ends. The CDR3 totals 13 residues. Germline V gene sequence: CDR1 LGHDT, CDR2 YNNKEL (reference sequence).

This clone showed up many times. The chain couples TRBV29-1 to TRBJ1-1, with D maybe TRBD1 (5 bases). Trimming took 6 bases from V and 3 from J, leaving 11 bases between them. Germline CDR1 SQVTM, CDR2 ANQGSEA. The CDR3 consists of 12 residues. DNA of the CDR3: TGCAGCGTAAAAGGAGGGGACACTGAAGCTTTCTTT. Translation: CSVKGGDTEAFF.

This clone was counted a single time. The chain recombines TRBV7-9 with TRBJ1-1; D possibly corresponds to TRBD1 (6 bases). The CDR3 has 15 amino acids. Germline loops: CDR1 SEHNR, CDR2 FQNEAQ (reference sequence). The ends were cut back, 3 bases at V and 2 bases at J, with 13 bases in the middle. The CDR3 bases are TGTGCCAGCAGCTTCCGGGACACAGACAACACTGAAGCTTTCTTT. It encodes CASSFRDTDNTEAFF.

The chain uses TRBV3-1 (or the pseudogene TRBV3-2) and TRBJ1-2, with D maybe TRBD1 (5 bases). In germline, CDR1 is LGHDT, CDR2 YNNKEL (reference sequence). The ends were cut back, 0 bases at V and 3 bases at J, with 8 bases in the middle. The CDR3 spans 14 residues. For the CDR3, the DNA is TGTGCCAGCAGCCAAGAAGGGGCCCACTATGGCTACACCTTC. Protein product: CASSQEGAHYGYTF.